This is a list of T cell receptor beta chains from one sample in a study of regulatory T cells in long-lasting Graves disease. Each CDR3 protein gets one entry after TCRdb re-called the multiplex PCR reads with MiXCR. The data hold over 500,000 distinct CDR3 sequences, with roughly 16% observed a single time. This same sample was also taken into another study, of T cells in Graves' hyperthyroidism and ophthalmopathy.

Sample: peripheral blood mononuclear cells (PBMCs), taken at new diagnosis, from a patient treated with antithyroid drugs. The receptor set was obtained from a man aged 18 to 30 with Graves disease. Each CDR3 is given with its conserved first and last residue. Fields, in order: clone size, D gene, V gene, J gene, CDR3 DNA, CDR3 protein. A D gene is named only where the DNA matches it firmly. The size field is filled for only some rows; it gives once, few, many or a size class.

>-|TRBD2|TRBV19|TRBJ2-7
TGTGCCAGTAGTATAGACGGACTAGCTTACGAGCAGTACTTC
CASSIDGLAYEQYF
>-|TRBD1|TRBV10-3|TRBJ2-1
TGTGCCATCAGTGAGGCAACAGGGGGTCATGAGCAGTTCTTC
CAISEATGGHEQFF
>many|TRBD2|TRBV7-8|TRBJ2-5
TGTGCCAGCAGCTTAGGGAGCGGGACTAGCGGAAAAGAGACCCAGTACTTC
CASSLGSGTSGKETQYF
>many|-|TRBV5-1|TRBJ2-5
TGCGCCAGCAGCCAGCAGGGCCTCCAAGAGACCCAGTACTTC
CASSQQGLQETQYF
>-|TRBD1|TRBV10-3|TRBJ2-1
TGTGCCATCACGTCGGGACAGGATGATGAGCAGTTCTTC
CAITSGQDDEQFF
>-|-|TRBV20-1|TRBJ1-1
TGCAGTGCAACCGTCTGGGGACACGGCACTGAAGCTTTCTTT
CSATVWGHGTEAFF
>-|-|TRBV5-8|TRBJ2-1
TGTGCCAGCAGCTTGGGTGCTATTGAGCAGTTCTTC
CASSLGAIEQFF
>-|TRBD1|TRBV10-2|TRBJ2-3
TGCGCGAGCAGTGAGCAGGGGGCGGTGGTAGATACGCAGTATTTT
CASSEQGAVVDTQYF
>many|-|TRBV7-9|TRBJ1-1
TGTGCCACTAGTTCCGGGACCATGAACACTGAAGCTTTCTTT
CATSSGTMNTEAFF
>-|-|TRBV13|TRBJ2-2
TGTGCCAGCAGCTTAGGCTTTCGGGTGGACACCGGGGAGCTGTTTTTT
CASSLGFRVDTGELFF
>many|TRBD1|TRBV12-3/TRBV12-4|TRBJ1-3
TGTGCCAGCAGCCCAGGGACAGCTGAAAACACCATATATTTT
CASSPGTAENTIYF
>many|TRBD2|TRBV20-1|TRBJ2-7
TGCAGTGCCATCGGGGCTAGCGGGACCTACGAGCAGTACTTC
CSAIGASGTYEQYF
>few|-|TRBV7-8|TRBJ1-5
TGTGCCAGCAGCTTTCGAGCGGCCGCACAGAGCGGTCAGCCCCAGCATTTT
CASSFRAAAQSGQPQHF
>many|-|TRBV28|TRBJ1-4
TGTGCTTTTGAAAAACTGTTTTTT
CAFEKLFF
>many|TRBD2|TRBV11-2|TRBJ2-5
TGTGCCAGCAGCAATAGCGGGAGTGGAGGAGGGACCCAGTACTTC
CASSNSGSGGGTQYF
>-|-|TRBV20-1|TRBJ1-4
TGCAGTGCTAGAGCCCAGACAGGCTTGGTGGCTAATGAAAAACTGTTTTTT
CSARAQTGLVANEKLFF
>few|TRBD2|TRBV6-5|TRBJ2-3
TGTGCCAGCAGTTACTCTAGCGGGAACACAGATACGCAGTATTTT
CASSYSSGNTDTQYF
>many|TRBD2|TRBV2|TRBJ2-7
TGTGCCTACGGGGGGGTCCCACCCTACGAGCAGTACTTC
CAYGGVPPYEQYF
>many|-|TRBV2|TRBJ1-2
TGTGCCAGCAGCCGGTCAGGAGCTTATGGCTACACCTTC
CASSRSGAYGYTF
>many|TRBD1|TRBV20-1|TRBJ2-1
TGCAGTGCCCCGGGACAGGGGGCTTACAATGAGCAGTTCTTC
CSAPGQGAYNEQFF
>many|-|TRBV5-1|TRBJ1-1
TGCGCCAGCAGCCCTCGGGGGGCCAACACTGAAGCTTTCTTT
CASSPRGANTEAFF
>-|TRBD2|TRBV11-2|TRBJ2-1
TGTGCCAGCAGCCCGAACGGACTAGCGGGAGGGGCCTCCTACAATGAGCAGTTCTTC
CASSPNGLAGGASYNEQFF
>once|-|TRBV20-1|TRBJ2-1
TGCAGTGCAGGACTTTACAATGAGCAGTTCTTC
CSAGLYNEQFF
>-|TRBD2|TRBV9|TRBJ2-1
TGTGCCAGCAGCGCCCCCGTGACTAGCGGGAGAGGGGGTCAGTACAATGAGCAGTTCTTC
CASSAPVTSGRGGQYNEQFF
>-|-|TRBV30|TRBJ2-7
TGTGCCTGGGGGACTCCCCCGCGCTACGAGCAGTACTTC
CAWGTPPRYEQYF
>-|TRBD2|TRBV2|TRBJ2-2
TGTGCCAGCAGTGATAGCGGGAGTATTGACGGGGAGCTGTTTTTT
CASSDSGSIDGELFF
>many|TRBD1|TRBV2|TRBJ2-7
TGTGCCAGCACCCCGGACAGGGCCCGGGGCGAGCAGTACTTC
CASTPDRARGEQYF
>few|-|TRBV28|TRBJ1-5
TGTGCCAGCAGTTTATGGAAAGAGCGGAACCAGCCCCAGCATTTT
CASSLWKERNQPQHF
>many|-|TRBV6-1|TRBJ2-3
TGTGCCAGCAGTGAAGCGCTCGTGGGAGAGGGGCCAGATACGCAGTATTTT
CASSEALVGEGPDTQYF
>many|TRBD1|TRBV20-1|TRBJ1-2
TGCAGTGCTAGAGTTGGGGACAGTCAATACTATGGCTACACCTTC
CSARVGDSQYYGYTF
>few|TRBD1|TRBV7-3|TRBJ1-6
TGTGCCAGCAGCTACGGACAGGGGGCTTCACCCCTCCACTTT
CASSYGQGASPLHF
>few|TRBD1|TRBV27|TRBJ1-5
TGTGCCAGCAGTCCAAGGGGGACAGGGAATCAGCCCCAGCATTTT
CASSPRGTGNQPQHF
>many|-|TRBV18|TRBJ2-7
TGTGCCAGCTCTTACCGGGACACGAGCTCCTACGAGCAGTACTTC
CASSYRDTSSYEQYF
>-|-|TRBV6-2/TRBV6-3|TRBJ1-6
TGTGCCAGCAGTCTGGATAGCTCCTATAATTCACCCCTCCACTTT
CASSLDSSYNSPLHF
>-|-|TRBV5-6|TRBJ1-2
TGTGCCAGCAGCTTAGGGGACATCTACTATGGCTACACCTTC
CASSLGDIYYGYTF
>many|-|TRBV7-8|TRBJ1-2
TGTGCCAGCAGCGTGGACCGCCAAGGGGACTATGGCTACACCTTC
CASSVDRQGDYGYTF
>many|TRBD1|TRBV20-1|TRBJ2-1
TGCAGTGCTAAACGAGGACAGGGGGCTTACAATGAGCAGTTCTTC
CSAKRGQGAYNEQFF
>many|TRBD2|TRBV10-3|TRBJ2-5
TGTGCCATCAGTGACCCGGGACTAGCGGGAGAGGAGGGAGAGACCCAGTACTTC
CAISDPGLAGEEGETQYF
>few|-|TRBV15|TRBJ1-5
TGTGCCACCAGCACTAAAGGGGCAGGGATTCAGCCCCAGCATTTT
CATSTKGAGIQPQHF
>few|TRBD1|TRBV5-6|TRBJ2-7
TGTGCCAGCAGTCGTATACAGGGGAACGAGCAGTACTTC
CASSRIQGNEQYF
>-|TRBD2|TRBV9|TRBJ2-1
TGTGCCAGCAGCGTAGCCCTAGCGGGAGCCAACAATGAGCAGTTCTTC
CASSVALAGANNEQFF
>-|-|TRBV28|TRBJ1-1
TGTGCCAGCCAAGCAACGGAGAACACTGAAGCTTTCTTT
CASQATENTEAFF
>-|TRBD2|TRBV5-1|TRBJ2-5
TGCGCCAGCAGCCGGGAGGTCCAAGAGACCCAGTACTTC
CASSREVQETQYF